The clone carrying this T cell receptor (beta chain) was observed a few times. The CDR3 has 11 residues. The germline V and J ends were trimmed by 5 bases and 10 bases, with 9 bases remaining between them. Germline lookup yields CDR1 LGHDT and CDR2 YNNKEL (reference sequence). These data belong to a study of blood T cell repertoires in COVID-19. TCRdb's copy holds only in-frame clones and misses some; the assay was immunoSEQ multiplex PCR. In the table there are about 160,000 clones, roughly nine tenths of which are singletons. Material: PBMCs or T cells enriched from blood (not recorded which). The genes are TRBV3-1 (or the pseudogene TRBV3-2) and TRBJ2-1; weak D call: TRBD2 (5 bases). The receptor was isolated from a woman aged 45-60 years who had recovered from COVID-19. CDR3 residues: CASSILGEQFF. The CDR3 DNA reads as TGTGCCAGCAGCATACTAGGGGAGCAGTTCTTC.